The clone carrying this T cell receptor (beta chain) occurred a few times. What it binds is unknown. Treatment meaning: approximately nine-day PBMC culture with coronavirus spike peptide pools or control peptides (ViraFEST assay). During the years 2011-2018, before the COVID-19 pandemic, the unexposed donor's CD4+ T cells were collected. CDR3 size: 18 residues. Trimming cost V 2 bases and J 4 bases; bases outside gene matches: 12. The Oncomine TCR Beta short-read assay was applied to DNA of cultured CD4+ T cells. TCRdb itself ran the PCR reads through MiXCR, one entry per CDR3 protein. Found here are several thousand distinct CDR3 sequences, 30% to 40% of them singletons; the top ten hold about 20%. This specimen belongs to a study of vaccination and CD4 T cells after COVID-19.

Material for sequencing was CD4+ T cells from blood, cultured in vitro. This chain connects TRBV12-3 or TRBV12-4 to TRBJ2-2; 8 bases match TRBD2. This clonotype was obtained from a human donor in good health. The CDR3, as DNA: TGTGCCAGCAGTTTAATCCCCCAAAGCGGGAGTTCCACCGGGGAGCTGTTTTTT. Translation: CASSLIPQSGSSTGELFF.